The 28 T cell receptor beta chains below come from one sample, sequenced in a study of blood T cell repertoires in COVID-19. Measured with immunoSEQ multiplex PCR; TCRdb has only the in-frame clones, and not every one. The sample contains under 200,000 clones, more than 80% of which appear only once. Sequencing was done on a sample of peripheral blood. All receptors come from a man in his fifties or sixties with acute or convalescent COVID-19.

This rearrangement joins TRBV4-1 to TRBJ1-2; no firm D call. Germline V lookup: CDR1 MGHRA, CDR2 YSYEKL. The V gene lost 7 bases and the J gene lost 6 bases, with 9 bases spanning the gap. There are 11 residues in the CDR3. The CDR3 nucleotides read TGCGCCAGCACGGGAATGGATGGCTACACCTTC. This encodes CASTGMDGYTF.

This clone was observed once. The chain employs TRBV19 and TRBJ1-5; 7 nucleotides agree with TRBD1. Germline assignment: CDR1 LNHDA and CDR2 SQIVND (reference sequence). V trimming: 1 base; J trimming: 0 bases; junction bases outside the gene matches: 9. There are 18 residues in the CDR3. CDR3 loop: CASSIGNRGFLSNQPQHF. The CDR3 DNA reads as TGTGCCAGTAGTATAGGTAACAGGGGATTCCTTAGCAATCAGCCCCAGCATTTT. Complete variable domain (other parts from reference TRBV19 and TRBJ1-5): DGGITQSPKYLFRKEGQNVTLSCEQNLNHDAMYWYRQDPGQGLRLIYYSQIVNDFQKGDIAEGYSVSREKKESFPLTVTSAQKNPTAFYLCASSIGNRGFLSNQPQHFGDGTRLSIL.

The CDR3 nucleotides are TGTGCCAGCAGAACAACTAGCGGGAGTAGGTACGAGCAGTACTTC. It encodes CASRTTSGSRYEQYF. The rearrangement joins TRBV6-5 to TRBJ2-7; TRBD2 agrees at 11 bases. Germline V gene data show CDR1 as MNHEY and CDR2 as SVGAGI. Losses at the gene ends were 6 bases for V and 4 bases for J; bases not matched to a gene: 8. The CDR3 runs to 15 residues.

The gene calls are TRBV30 and TRBJ1-1; D gene uncertain. Germline assignment: CDR1 GTSNPN and CDR2 SVGIG (reference sequence). V lost 5 bases and J lost 3, with 19 bases in between. CDR3 size: 15 residues. The CDR3 loop reads CAWGTLNRPDTEAFF. As DNA, the CDR3 is TGTGCCTGGGGTACCTTGAACAGACCTGACACTGAAGCTTTCTTT. Looking up the rest from reference TRBV30 and TRBJ1-1 gives the full variable domain: SQTIHQWPATLVQPVGSPLSLECTVEGTSNPNLYWYRQAAGRGLQLLFYSVGIGQISSEVPQNLSASRPQDRQFILSSKKLLLSDSGFYLCAWGTLNRPDTEAFFGQGTRLTVV.

The chain has TRBV3-1 (or the pseudogene TRBV3-2) and TRBJ2-1, with D possibly matching TRBD2 (5 bases). Germline V gene lookup returns CDR1 LGHDT and CDR2 YNNKEL (reference sequence). V was pared by 3 bases and J by 7 bases, with 16 bases between. The CDR3 is 15 residues long. The CDR3 sequence is CASSQGAYNRNEQFF. In DNA, the CDR3 is TGTGCCAGCAGCCAGGGAGCTTATAACCGAAATGAGCAGTTCTTC.

The chain joins TRBV21-1 to TRBJ2-7; the table's D call, TRBD1, was not checked against the DNA. TRBV21-1 is assigned pseudogene status. CDR3 size: 18 residues. CDR3: CASSDLEWDRGRNREQYV. For the CDR3, the DNA is TGTGCCAGCAGCGATCTCGAATGGGACAGGGGGCGCAATCGCGAGCAGTACGTC.

The chain has TRBV6-5 and TRBJ1-5, with D tentatively TRBD1 (6 bases). The V gene's germline CDR1 is MNHEY and CDR2 SVGAGI. CDR3 length: 13 amino acids. The germline V and J ends were trimmed by 6 bases and 5 bases, with 11 bases remaining between them. CDR3 nucleotide sequence: TGTGCCAGCAGAAGGGGGATCGATCAGCCCCAGCATTTT. It codes for CASRRGIDQPQHF.

The chain recombines TRBV6-6 with TRBJ2-7; 13 nucleotides match TRBD2. The ends lost 5 bases at V and 7 bases at J; junction bases unmatched: 5. Germline CDR1 reads MNHNY; CDR2 reads SVGAGI (reference sequence). The CDR3 spans 14 residues. The CDR3 loop is CASSGLAGDSEQYF. The DNA of the CDR3 is TGTGCCAGCAGTGGACTAGCGGGAGATTCGGAGCAGTACTTC.

The sample holds many counts of this clone. This chain joins TRBV5-1 and TRBJ1-2; 7 positions match TRBD1. Trimming cost V 1 base and J 2 bases; bases outside gene matches: 2. The CDR3 runs 14 residues. Germline V gene sequence: CDR1 SGHRS, CDR2 YFSETQ. CDR3 residues: CASSLNRGNYGYTF. CDR3 nucleotide sequence: TGCGCCAGCAGCTTGAACAGGGGAAACTATGGCTACACCTTC.

The chain joins TRBV19 to TRBJ1-1; D gene uncertain. Trimming left V 4 bases short and J 4 bases short, with 10 bases between. This CDR3 is 13 amino acids long. Germline V gene lookup returns CDR1 LNHDA and CDR2 SQIVND (reference sequence). DNA of the CDR3: TGTGCCAGTAGTAGGAATTCGGGCACTGAAGCTTTCTTT. This encodes CASSRNSGTEAFF.

The rearrangement uses TRBV10-2 and TRBJ2-1; 10 bases fit TRBD1. Germline-derived CDR1 and CDR2 are WSHSY and SAAADI. The CDR3 has 15 amino acids. The V segment lost 3 bases and the J segment 12 bases; nucleotides outside the gene matches: 11. The CDR3 spells CASSERDRGVTGQFF. The CDR3 nucleotides are TGCGCCAGCAGTGAAAGGGACAGGGGAGTAACAGGGCAGTTCTTC.

Of note for this clone: The junction departs from the called germline gene at one end, perhaps through a read error. V and J are TRBV27 and TRBJ2-1; 7 bases agree with TRBD2. Germline CDR1 and CDR2: MNHEY and SMNVEV (reference sequence). The CDR3 loop spans 12 amino acids. The CDR3 DNA is TGTGCCAGCAGTTCGGGAGGTCATTATCTTATCTTC. Residues: CASSSGGHYLIF.

CDR3 coding DNA: TGTGCCAGCAGTATCGGCGGCGACAGGGAGTACTATGGCTACACCTTC. This translates into CASSIGGDREYYGYTF. The rearrangement uses TRBV21-1 and TRBJ1-2; the table calls TRBD1, which could not be checked here. TRBV21-1 is termed a pseudogene. This CDR3 comprises 16 residues.

The chain employs TRBV6-2 or TRBV6-3 and TRBJ1-2; a weak D match, TRBD1 (6 bases). V lost 6 bases and J lost 4, with 12 bases in between. The CDR3 covers 13 residues. Germline values: CDR1 MNHEY, CDR2 SVGEGT. The CDR3 is CASSLRGLYGYTF. In DNA, the CDR3 is TGTGCCAGCAGCCTCAGGGGCCTCTATGGCTACACCTTC.

This clone was counted a single time. CDR3 residues: CASSIGLAGGHEQFF. In nucleotides, the CDR3 is TGTGCCAGTAGTATAGGGCTAGCGGGAGGTCATGAGCAGTTCTTC. This chain joins TRBV19 and TRBJ2-1, with TRBD2 matching 11 bases. This CDR3 has 15 amino acids. After removal of 1 base from V and 8 bases from J, the junction contained 4 bases not matched to a gene. The germline V gene encodes CDR1 LNHDA and CDR2 SQIVND (reference sequence). The full variable domain, its missing parts supplied by reference TRBV19 and TRBJ2-1, is DGGITQSPKYLFRKEGQNVTLSCEQNLNHDAMYWYRQDPGQGLRLIYYSQIVNDFQKGDIAEGYSVSREKKESFPLTVTSAQKNPTAFYLCASSIGLAGGHEQFFGPGTRLTVL.

The count of this clone is one. The rearrangement links TRBV5-4 to TRBJ2-3; possible D gene TRBD1, 5 bases. This CDR3 has 14 amino acids. Germline V gene lookup returns CDR1 SGHNT and CDR2 YYREEE (reference sequence). V was shortened by 0 bases and J by 5 bases, with 10 bases between the two germline ends. CDR3: CASSLVGAEDTQYF. CDR3 bases: TGTGCCAGCAGCTTGGTTGGGGCCGAAGATACGCAGTATTTT.

The rearrangement links TRBV18 to TRBJ1-4; D is unclear. Germline V gene sequence: CDR1 KGHSH, CDR2 LQKENI. CDR3 length: 16 residues. V was pared by 6 bases and J by 3 bases, with 17 bases between. This chain's CDR3 is CASSPPGGEANEKLFF. The CDR3 nucleotides are TGTGCCAGCTCCCCGCCTGGTGGTGAGGCTAATGAAAAACTGTTTTTT.

The CDR3 coding sequence is TGTGCCATCACCCCTAGCGGGGTACCCTACAATGAGCAGTTCTTC. Translated, it gives CAITPSGVPYNEQFF. The chain has TRBV10-3 and TRBJ2-1; TRBD2 agrees at 9 bases. Per germline, CDR1 ENHRY and CDR2 SYGVKD. V gave up 7 bases and J gave up 2 bases; unmatched junction bases: 6. CDR3 length: 15 residues.

J is TRBJ2-1 and V is TRBV30, with D possibly being TRBD2 (6 bases). This CDR3 region has 15 residues. Trimming left V 4 bases short and J 0 bases short, with 13 bases between. Germline-derived CDR1 and CDR2 are GTSNPN and SVGIG (reference sequence). Here the CDR3 DNA reads TGTGCCTGGATGTTAGACGGGAGCTCCTACAATGAGCAGTTCTTC. Amino acids: CAWMLDGSSYNEQFF.

The chain has TRBV6-5 and TRBJ1-1; tentatively, D is TRBD1 (6 bases). The CDR3 is 15 residues long. The V end lost 0 bases, the J end lost 7 bases, and 15 bases lay between the germline ends. From germline, CDR1 is MNHEY and CDR2 SVGAGI. CDR3 DNA sequence: TGTGCCAGCAGTTACTCGAGGTCCAGGGGAAATGAAGCTTTCTTT. It translates to CASSYSRSRGNEAFF.

The chain joins TRBV5-4 to TRBJ1-3, with a tentative D call TRBD1 (5 bases). V gave up 3 bases and J gave up 1 base, with 11 bases separating them. The CDR3 runs 15 residues. The germline V gene encodes CDR1 SGHNT and CDR2 YYREEE (reference sequence). The DNA of the CDR3 is TGTGCCAGCAGCTCTCAGGGTATTTCTGGAAACACCATATATTTT. Its translation: CASSSQGISGNTIYF. The complete variable domain, with remaining parts taken from reference TRBV5-4 and TRBJ1-3, reads ETGVTQSPTHLIKTRGQQVTLRCSSQSGHNTVSWYQQALGQGPQFIFQYYREEENGRGNFPPRFSGLQFPNYSSELNVNALELDDSALYLCASSSQGISGNTIYFGEGSWLTVV.

The rearrangement joins TRBV7-2 to TRBJ1-1, with 8 bases aligning to TRBD1. After removal of 5 bases from V and 3 bases from J, the junction contained 5 bases not matched to a gene. CDR1 SGHTA and CDR2 FQGNSA come from the germline V gene. This CDR3 has 14 amino acids. The CDR3 loop reads CASSTGQGHTEAFF. CDR3 sequence (DNA): TGTGCCAGCAGCACTGGACAGGGCCACACTGAAGCTTTCTTT.

This clone has only a few counts. This sequence joins TRBV6-6 and TRBJ1-1; D gene ambiguous. The V end lost 6 bases, the J end lost 2 bases, and 10 bases lay between the germline ends. Germline V gene data show CDR1 as MNHNY and CDR2 as SVGAGI (reference sequence). The CDR3 runs to 13 residues. CDR3 protein: CASSFRTNTEAFF. In DNA, the CDR3 is TGTGCCAGCAGCTTCCGGACTAACACTGAAGCTTTCTTT.

The chain joins TRBV6-5 to TRBJ2-7, with 7 bases fitting TRBD1. This CDR3 comprises 13 residues. CDR1 MNHEY and CDR2 SVGAGI come from the germline V gene. V lost 6 bases and J lost 1; bases outside the gene matches: 3. In DNA, the CDR3 is TGTGCCAGCAGCCTGACAGGGTCCTACGAGCAGTACTTC. Its translation: CASSLTGSYEQYF.

The chain has TRBV5-5 and TRBJ1-4; TRBD1 is a possible D gene (5 bases). The germline gives CDR1 SGHKS, CDR2 YYEKEE (reference sequence). The CDR3 covers 14 residues. The germline V and J ends were trimmed by 7 bases and 5 bases, with 15 bases remaining between them. The DNA for the CDR3 is TGTGCCAGCGCCCTTGGGACTACGAATGAAAAACTGTTTTTT. It translates to CASALGTTNEKLFF.

The gene calls are TRBV19 and TRBJ2-3; 9 nucleotides line up with TRBD1. The CDR3 runs 15 residues. Germline V gene sequence: CDR1 LNHDA, CDR2 SQIVND (reference sequence). V lost 6 bases, J lost 4 bases, and 8 bases stayed unmatched. DNA of the CDR3: TGTGCCAGTAGGATTCGGGGACAGGGTTCAGATACGCAGTATTTT. As protein: CASRIRGQGSDTQYF.

The rearrangement links TRBV10-3 to TRBJ2-1, with TRBD2 matching 8 bases. This CDR3 has 16 residues. V lost 2 bases and J lost 0; bases outside the gene matches: 3. In germline, CDR1 is ENHRY, CDR2 SYGVKD. The CDR3 nucleotides are TGTGCCATCAGTGAGCCCGGGACTAGCTCCTACAATGAGCAGTTCTTC. Translated: CAISEPGTSSYNEQFF.

The chain uses TRBV6-1 and TRBJ2-7; 8 nucleotides match TRBD1. The V gene's germline CDR1 is MNHNS and CDR2 SASEGT. V trimming: 2 bases; J trimming: 3 bases; junction bases outside the gene matches: 6. The CDR3 has 15 residues. The CDR3 region has the DNA TGTGCCAGCAGTGAACGGAGTGACAGGGGCTACGAGCAGTACTTC. Amino acid sequence: CASSERSDRGYEQYF.